Each of the 21 T cell receptor beta chains below was sequenced from the same sample in a study of identical twins. From the 5' RACE reads, TCRdb called clonotypes with MiXCR, one entry per CDR3 protein. The sample holds 1.5 million to 2 million distinct CDR3 sequences, about 31% seen once. Material: cord blood. These receptors all come from a newborn girl in good health.

The J gene is TRBJ2-1, the V gene TRBV27; no reliable D call. The closer fit of TRBJ2-7 to the DNA end suggests the J call may be wrong. The CDR3 length is 15 residues. Germline-derived CDR1 and CDR2 are MNHEY and SMNVEV (reference sequence). CDR3 region: CASSLTRPAPNEQYF. DNA of the CDR3: TGTGCCAGCAGTTTAACCAGGCCAGCACCCAATGAGCAGTACTTC.

This clonotype occurred many times. This sequence joins TRBV7-8 and TRBJ2-3; tentatively, D is TRBD2 (5 bases). Deletions cut 0 bases from V and 0 bases from J, with 16 bases between. CDR1 SGHVS and CDR2 FQNEAQ come from the germline V gene. This CDR3 comprises 18 residues. The CDR3 DNA sequence: TGTGCCAGCAGCTTAGCCCTCCTGTTGCTAGCTAGCACAGATACGCAGTATTTT. Its protein product is CASSLALLLLASTDTQYF.

The sample holds one count of this clonotype. The chain is built from TRBV20-1 and TRBJ1-2, with 7 bases that match TRBD1. The V gene end was trimmed by 3 bases and the J gene end by 7 bases; junction bases not matched to a gene: 14. There are 15 residues in the CDR3. CDR1 is DFQATT, CDR2 SNEGSKA, per germline (reference sequence). The CDR3 DNA follows: TGCAGTGCTAGTACTGGGACAGCAAGAAAGGGTGGCTACACCTTC. Amino acid sequence: CSASTGTARKGGYTF.

The chain joins TRBV10-3 to TRBJ1-6; TRBD1 matches 9 bases. V lost 3 bases to trimming and J lost 7 bases; unmatched junction nucleotides: 4. The CDR3 sequence is 15 residues long. Germline V gives CDR1 ENHRY, CDR2 SYGVKD. CDR3 nucleotides: TGTGCCATCAGTGACGGGACAGGGACGAATTCACCCCTCCACTTT. It codes for CAISDGTGTNSPLHF.

The chain joins TRBV27 to TRBJ1-6; tentative D call: TRBD1 (5 bases). The CDR3 is 14 residues long. Trimming stripped 5 bases from V and 9 bases from J, with 14 bases between. Germline-derived CDR1 and CDR2 are MNHEY and SMNVEV (reference sequence). In DNA, the CDR3 is TGTGCCAGCAGTCTATTGCCAGGGTCTTCACCCCTCCACTTT. As protein: CASSLLPGSSPLHF.

The rearrangement uses TRBV3-1 and TRBJ2-1; 8 positions match TRBD1. CDR3 length: 16 amino acids. CDR1 is LGHDT and CDR2 is YNNKEL in the germline V gene (reference sequence). Trimming took 4 bases from V and 4 from J; bases not matched to a gene: 9. The chain's CDR3 is CASSRYHRGAYNEQFF. Here the CDR3 DNA reads TGTGCCAGCAGCCGATATCACAGGGGGGCATACAATGAGCAGTTCTTC.

In this sample, this clonotype turned up once. This sequence may be a read error, since a much larger clone differs from it by one base. The chain joins TRBV24-1 to TRBJ2-3; possibly TRBD1 or TRBD2 for D (7 bases each). Germline V gene sequence: CDR1 KGHDR, CDR2 SFDVKD. Trimming pared 9 bases from V and 6 bases from J, leaving 18 bases between. This CDR3 comprises 14 residues. Here the CDR3 reads CATGAQGGGDTQYF. The CDR3 DNA follows: TGTGCCACCGGCGCCCAGGGGGGAGGGGATACGCAGTATTTT.

This clonotype has a handful of counts. The V and J genes are TRBV20-1 and TRBJ1-2; D might be TRBD1 (6 bases). The CDR3 totals 13 residues. Germline V gives CDR1 DFQATT, CDR2 SNEGSKA (reference sequence). V lost 2 bases to trimming and J lost 9 bases, with 16 bases between them. CDR3 DNA sequence: TGCAGTGCTAGAAACACAGGGCCCCAGAGCTACACCTTC. Amino acid sequence: CSARNTGPQSYTF.

This clonotype was seen a single time. This chain links TRBV10-3 with TRBJ1-1; D not resolved. In germline, CDR1 is ENHRY, CDR2 SYGVKD. This CDR3 is built from 16 residues. With 4 bases removed from V and 5 bases from J, the gap between germline ends came to 20 bases. The CDR3 loop reads CAISGPDPEGRTEAFF. The CDR3, as DNA: TGTGCCATCAGTGGCCCGGACCCGGAGGGTCGGACTGAAGCTTTCTTT.

To note about this clonotype: Possible read error: a much larger clone is one base away. This chain joins TRBV6-6 and TRBJ2-3; D may match TRBD1 or TRBD2 (6 bases each). Germline CDR1 reads MNHNY; CDR2 reads SVGAGI (reference sequence). The CDR3 has 17 amino acids. CDR3 in DNA: TGTGCCGGCAGTTACTCGAGGCCGGGGGCTCGCACAGATACGCAGTATTTT. Amino acids: CAGSYSRPGARTDTQYF.

This chain joins TRBV15 and TRBJ2-7, with D perhaps TRBD2 (6 bases). CDR1 and CDR2 from the germline V gene are LNHNV and YYDKDF (reference sequence). There are 16 residues in the CDR3. The V end lost 0 bases, the J end lost 2 bases, and 14 bases lay between the germline ends. The CDR3 spells CATSRETLGRPYEQYF. CDR3 coding DNA: TGTGCCACCAGCAGAGAAACCTTGGGGAGGCCCTACGAGCAGTACTTC.

This clonotype came up a few times. A much bigger clone sits one base away, suggesting this may be a read error. The V and J genes are TRBV5-1 and TRBJ2-1; no firm D call. The end of the DNA is better explained by TRBJ2-7, so the J call may be wrong. CDR3 length: 13 amino acids. Germline V gene lookup returns CDR1 SGHRS and CDR2 YFSETQ. DNA of the CDR3: TGCGCCAGCAGCTTAACAGCATACAATGAGCAGTACTTC. It is translated as CASSLTAYNEQYF.

This clonotype was found many times. The chain is built from TRBV29-1 and TRBJ2-1, with 12 bases lining up with TRBD2. Germline V gene lookup returns CDR1 SQVTM and CDR2 ANQGSEA. V lost 3 bases to trimming and J lost 1 base; unmatched junction nucleotides: 7. The CDR3 loop spans 17 amino acids. The DNA of the CDR3 is TGCAGCGTTGACCTGACTAGCGGGAGTGGGTCCTACAATGAGCAGTTCTTC. Residues: CSVDLTSGSGSYNEQFF.

This clonotype was observed a handful of times. This chain uses TRBV5-1 with TRBJ1-2; D gene unclear. CDR3 length: 12 residues. CDR1 is SGHRS, CDR2 YFSETQ, per germline. Trimming left V 2 bases short and J 8 bases short, with 10 bases between. The CDR3 spells CASSLGNLGYTF. CDR3 in DNA: TGCGCCAGCAGCTTAGGAAACTTGGGCTACACCTTC.

The V gene is TRBV6-1, the J gene TRBJ2-3; D gene unclear. This CDR3 contains 14 residues. Trimming stripped 3 bases from V and 5 bases from J, with 12 bases between. The germline CDR1 and CDR2 sequences are MNHNS and SASEGT. CDR3 protein: CASSDQRTGDTQYF. The CDR3 region has the DNA TGTGCCAGCAGTGACCAGAGAACCGGAGATACGCAGTATTTT.

This clonotype was seen more than once but under ten times. The chain recombines TRBV12-3 or TRBV12-4 with TRBJ1-4, with D unclear. CDR3 length equals 15 residues. Trimming pared 2 bases from V and 5 bases from J, leaving 12 bases between. In DNA, the CDR3 is TGTGCCAGCAGTTTAAGGGTAGCCGGGAATGAAAAACTGTTTTTT. Encoded protein: CASSLRVAGNEKLFF.

With regard to this clonotype: Possible read error: a much larger clone is one base away. The chain combines TRBV20-1 with TRBJ2-7; unclear D gene. Germline CDR1 is DFQATT and CDR2 is SNEGSKA (reference sequence). The CDR3 extends over 10 amino acids. Trimming removed 4 bases at V and 11 bases at J, with 12 bases between. The CDR3 loop is CSANPVLEYF. CDR3 sequence (DNA): TGCAGTGCTAATCCAGTCCTGGAGTACTTC.

This clonotype came up a few times. The V call is TRBV29-1, the J call TRBJ2-7; D is undetermined. Germline CDR1 reads SQVTM; CDR2 reads ANQGSEA. The CDR3 spans 14 residues. V was shortened by 7 bases and J by 0 bases, with 16 bases between the two germline ends. In DNA form, the CDR3 reads TGCAGCGCCAATGCACAAGGGAACTCCTACGAGCAGTACTTC. This sequence encodes CSANAQGNSYEQYF.

The rearrangement links TRBV7-8 to TRBJ2-6; 12 bases agree with TRBD2. Germline lookup yields CDR1 SGHVS and CDR2 FQNEAQ. This CDR3 has 20 amino acids. Trimming at V came to 1 base and at J to 0 bases, leaving 7 bases not matched to a gene. CDR3 residues: CASSLVPGLAGSSGANVLTF. In DNA form, the CDR3 reads TGTGCCAGCAGCTTAGTCCCTGGACTAGCGGGGTCCTCTGGGGCCAACGTCCTGACTTTC.

As to this clonotype: A read error may account for a junction end that differs from germline. J is TRBJ2-7 and V is TRBV2; D call uncertain. The CDR3 covers 15 residues. Germline V gene sequence: CDR1 SNHLY, CDR2 FYNNEI. Here the CDR3 DNA reads TGTGCCAGCAGTGAACGCGGTCAGAGCTCCTGCGAGCAGTACTTC. This encodes CASSERGQSSCEQYF.

The J gene is TRBJ2-2, the V gene TRBV20-1, with unresolved D. V lost 2 bases to trimming and J lost 4 bases, with 8 bases between them. In germline, CDR1 is DFQATT, CDR2 SNEGSKA (reference sequence). The CDR3 totals 13 residues. The CDR3 protein is CSARKVVTGELFF. CDR3 bases: TGCAGTGCTAGAAAGGTGGTCACCGGGGAGCTGTTTTTT.